The clone carrying this T cell receptor (beta chain) came up many times. Its antigen remains unidentified. These data come from a study of Graves' ophthalmopathy and Graves' hyperthyroidism. Study-level information: Hyperthyroidism showing no ophthalmopathy within 18 months of follow-up was stable.

Amplification from RNA transcripts yielded the TCR beta CDR3 regions. RT-PCR in the first round used HTBI primers; a second-round multiplex PCR followed. One entry per CDR3 protein, called by TCRdb with MiXCR from the multiplex PCR reads. The profile shows a few hundred thousand distinct CDR3 sequences, roughly 40% of them singletons. Findings and limits, study-wide: Thyroid clonotypes that were expanded above 0.001 frequency mostly also appeared in blood.

Researchers turned away patients with other autoimmune diseases, uncontrolled infections, pregnancy or lactation. The CDR3 runs 14 residues. Trimming removed 3 bases from V and 7 bases from J, with 16 bases in between. Per germline, CDR1 DFQATT and CDR2 SNEGSKA (reference sequence). This chain uses TRBV20-1 with TRBJ1-5, with D maybe TRBD1 (5 bases). Sequencing was done on a sample of peripheral blood or thyroid tissue (not recorded which). This clonotype was obtained from an adult man with Graves' hyperthyroidism. CDR3 in amino acids: CSASETVNGQPQHF. The CDR3 DNA follows: TGCAGTGCTAGCGAGACAGTTAACGGGCAGCCCCAGCATTTT.